The 30 T cell receptor beta chains presented below share a single source sample, sequenced in a study of cytomegalovirus exposure and HLA in healthy donors. The primer mix had 60 Vbeta and 13 Jbeta primers. Clones were sequenced by immunoSEQ multiplex PCR, and TCRdb holds only the in-frame ones, with some missing. Of some 90,000 clones listed, more than 65% are singletons. The specimen was PBMCs. These receptors were collected from a man aged 30-40 years in good health and CMV-seronegative.

The chain joins TRBV5-1 to TRBJ1-1; maybe TRBD1 (5 bases). This CDR3 is built from 13 residues. Trimming pared 0 bases from V and 9 bases from J, leaving 12 bases between. In germline, CDR1 is SGHRS, CDR2 YFSETQ. The DNA for the CDR3 is TGCGCCAGCAGCTTGGTGGCAGGGCATAAAGCTTTCTTT. Protein sequence: CASSLVAGHKAFF.

The V and J genes are TRBV6-1 and TRBJ1-2; maybe TRBD1 (5 bases). CDR3 length: 12 residues. Trimming removed 1 base at V and 8 bases at J, with 8 bases between. CDR1 is MNHNS and CDR2 is SASEGT in the germline V gene. This CDR3 reads CASSEEAGGYTF. The CDR3 region has the DNA TGTGCCAGCAGTGAAGAGGCAGGGGGCTACACCTTC.

The rearrangement links TRBV19 to TRBJ1-4, with 7 positions matching TRBD1. Germline CDR1 and CDR2: LNHDA and SQIVND (reference sequence). The trim removed 6 bases at V and 3 bases at J, leaving 13 bases unmatched. This CDR3 contains 17 residues. The CDR3 sequence is CASSILIRQGANEKLFF. The CDR3 bases are TGTGCCAGTAGCATCTTGATCCGACAGGGTGCTAATGAAAAACTGTTTTTT.

The chain combines TRBV18 with TRBJ1-5; TRBD1 is a possible D gene (6 bases). V was shortened by 2 bases and J by 5 bases, with 10 bases between the two germline ends. The CDR3 has 14 amino acids. Germline CDR1 reads KGHSH; CDR2 reads LQKENI. CDR3 DNA sequence: TGTGCCAGCTCACCAGGCGGGGGCGATCAGCCCCAGCATTTT. As protein: CASSPGGGDQPQHF.

The CDR3 loop is CASSPRQGSNQPQHF. The CDR3 DNA follows: TGTGCCAGCAGCCCCCGACAGGGTAGCAATCAGCCCCAGCATTTT. The J gene is TRBJ1-5, the V gene TRBV7-8; 7 bases match TRBD1. The CDR3 sequence is 15 residues long. Losses at the gene ends were 5 bases for V and 0 bases for J; bases not matched to a gene: 4. Germline values: CDR1 SGHVS, CDR2 FQNEAQ.

The J gene is TRBJ1-2, the V gene TRBV7-9, with D unresolved. CDR1 and CDR2 (germline): SEHNR, FQNEAQ (reference sequence). The CDR3 is 12 amino acids. V was pared by 6 bases and J by 8 bases, with 13 bases between. CDR3 sequence reads: CASSSLGGGYTF. The CDR3 DNA follows: TGTGCCAGCAGTTCCCTAGGAGGGGGCTACACCTTC.

The rearrangement uses TRBV5-1 and TRBJ1-2; 9 nucleotides agree with TRBD1. Germline V gene sequence: CDR1 SGHRS, CDR2 YFSETQ. The CDR3 spans 16 residues. V lost 4 bases and J lost 4; bases outside the gene matches: 11. CDR3 sequence: CASSRGQGPKPYGYTF. Here the CDR3 DNA reads TGCGCCAGCAGCCGGGGACAGGGTCCTAAGCCCTATGGCTACACCTTC.

The V and J genes are TRBV7-3 and TRBJ2-1; 7 nucleotides match TRBD1. The CDR3 is made up of 16 amino acids. Looked up from germline, CDR1 is SGHTA and CDR2 is FQGTGA. V shed 5 bases and J 0 bases; nucleotides not matched to a gene: 7. CDR3 nucleotide sequence: TGTGCCAGCAGCGAGCAACAGGGGAGCTCCTACAATGAGCAGTTCTTC. It is translated as CASSEQQGSSYNEQFF.

CDR3 loop: CASSLTPGAYTGELFF. The CDR3 nucleotides read TGTGCCAGCAGCTTAACCCCTGGGGCATACACCGGGGAGCTGTTTTTT. V is TRBV7-2 and J is TRBJ2-2, with D maybe TRBD1 (5 bases). V shed 2 bases and J shed 3 bases, with 13 bases lying between them. The CDR3 sequence is 16 residues long. Germline-derived CDR1 and CDR2 are SGHTA and FQGNSA.

This sequence joins TRBV2 and TRBJ1-1; D gene unclear. Trimming shortened V by 7 bases and J by 0 bases, and 12 bases separated the two germline ends. This CDR3 is 14 amino acids long. CDR1 is SNHLY, CDR2 FYNNEI, per germline. The CDR3 DNA sequence: TGTGCCAGCACAGGAGGACTCTTGAACACTGAAGCTTTCTTT. Residues: CASTGGLLNTEAFF.

This chain connects TRBV6-5 to TRBJ1-4; D might be TRBD1 (5 bases). Trimming pared 0 bases from V and 8 bases from J, leaving 13 bases between. Per the germline V gene, CDR1 is MNHEY and CDR2 is SVGAGI. The CDR3 extends over 15 amino acids. CDR3 residues: CASSYSYGEGEKLFF. CDR3 DNA: TGTGCCAGCAGTTACTCGTATGGGGAGGGGGAAAAACTGTTTTTT.

V is TRBV6-1 and J is TRBJ1-2; D is possibly TRBD1 (6 bases). The CDR3 is 13 residues long. Germline V lookup: CDR1 MNHNS, CDR2 SASEGT. The V gene lost 7 bases and the J gene lost 4 bases, with 13 bases spanning the gap. In nucleotides, the CDR3 is TGTGCCAGCAAGAGACAGGTGTCCTATGGCTACACCTTC. Protein sequence: CASKRQVSYGYTF.

V usage is TRBV6-1 and J usage is TRBJ2-7, with 9 bases lining up with TRBD1. CDR1 and CDR2 from the germline V gene are MNHNS and SASEGT. V lost 7 bases to trimming and J lost 5 bases; unmatched junction nucleotides: 6. The CDR3 loop spans 13 amino acids. For the CDR3, the DNA is TGTGCCAGCACTCTAGGGACAGGGCACGAGCAGTACTTC. Its translation: CASTLGTGHEQYF.

The genes are TRBV7-8 and TRBJ1-3, with TRBD1 matching 8 bases. CDR1 and CDR2 from the germline V gene are SGHVS and FQNEAQ. The CDR3 sequence is 16 residues long. Trimming cost V 1 base and J 2 bases; bases outside gene matches: 4. The CDR3 DNA is TGTGCCAGCAGCTTAGGGCAGGGGGCGGCTGGAAACACCATATATTTT. Translated: CASSLGQGAAGNTIYF.

This rearrangement joins TRBV19 to TRBJ1-1, with 8 bases aligning to TRBD1. CDR3 length: 16 amino acids. J lost 4 bases, V lost 5 bases, and 12 bases had no gene match. The germline CDR1 and CDR2 sequences are LNHDA and SQIVND (reference sequence). This CDR3 is CASSRPDRVGGTEAFF. CDR3 DNA sequence: TGTGCCAGTAGTCGCCCGGACAGGGTTGGGGGCACTGAAGCTTTCTTT.

This clone has just a few counts. The chain couples TRBV5-6 to TRBJ2-5, with 8 bases identical to TRBD1. V lost 0 bases and J lost 2; bases outside the gene matches: 6. Germline V gene lookup returns CDR1 SGHDT and CDR2 YYEEEE. CDR3 length equals 16 residues. The CDR3 spells CASSLAGGSLQETQYF. The CDR3 DNA reads TGTGCCAGCAGCTTGGCAGGGGGCAGCCTACAAGAGACCCAGTACTTC.

V usage is TRBV7-8 and J usage is TRBJ1-1; no reliable D call. Deletions cut 2 bases from V and 0 bases from J, with 7 bases between. The germline CDR1 and CDR2 sequences are SGHVS and FQNEAQ. The CDR3 sequence is 14 residues long. The CDR3 region has the DNA TGTGCCAGCAGCTTATACGACATGAACACTGAAGCTTTCTTT. Protein sequence: CASSLYDMNTEAFF.

This clone was observed a single time. This chain connects TRBV25-1 to TRBJ1-3, with 12 bases aligning to TRBD1. The CDR3 sequence is 18 residues long. The V and J ends lost 4 bases and 1 base, in that order; junction bases with no gene match: 8. Germline loops: CDR1 MGHDK, CDR2 SYGVNS. The CDR3 here is CASSGPLGQGASGNTIYF. CDR3 coding DNA: TGTGCCAGCAGTGGGCCGTTGGGACAGGGGGCTTCTGGAAACACCATATATTTT.

The chain employs TRBV5-1 and TRBJ2-7; no definite D call. CDR1 and CDR2 from the germline V gene are SGHRS and YFSETQ. This CDR3 is built from 11 residues. Trimming stripped 1 base from V and 6 bases from J, with 5 bases between. CDR3 amino acids: CASSLRSEQYF. CDR3 in DNA: TGCGCCAGCAGCTTGAGGAGCGAGCAGTACTTC. Combining the CDR3 with reference TRBV5-1 and TRBJ2-7 gives the whole variable domain KAGVTQTPRYLIKTRGQQVTLSCSPISGHRSVSWYQQTPGQGLQFLFEYFSETQRNKGNFPGRFSGRQFSNSRSEMNVSTLELGDSALYLCASSLRSEQYFGPGTRLTVT.

This clone occurred once. The V and J genes are TRBV11-3 and TRBJ1-1, with D uncertain. This CDR3 spans 13 amino acids. The V end was cut by 5 bases, the J end by 4 bases, with 11 bases between. Germline lookup yields CDR1 SGHNT and CDR2 YENEEA. DNA of the CDR3: TGTGCCAGCAGCCTGAACGAGGGCACTGAAGCTTTCTTT. Its translation is CASSLNEGTEAFF.

Here the CDR3 reads CSVAGGETNYGYTF. DNA of the CDR3: TGCAGCGTTGCTGGTGGGGAGACTAACTATGGCTACACCTTC. The gene calls are TRBV29-1 and TRBJ1-2; D unresolved. Per the germline V gene, CDR1 is SQVTM and CDR2 is ANQGSEA. This CDR3 spans 14 amino acids. The ends were cut back, 4 bases at V and 0 bases at J, with 12 bases in the middle.

This chain links TRBV29-1 with TRBJ2-3; D unresolved. This CDR3 is 13 amino acids long. Germline V gene lookup returns CDR1 SQVTM and CDR2 ANQGSEA. V was clipped by 2 bases and J by 0 bases, with 6 bases between them. CDR3 in amino acids: CSVEWRSTDTQYF. The CDR3 nucleotides are TGCAGCGTTGAATGGCGGAGCACAGATACGCAGTATTTT.

This chain links TRBV12-2 with TRBJ2-5; the table's D call TRBD2 went unverified against the DNA. TRBV12-2 is a recognized pseudogene. The length of the CDR3 is 17 residues. The CDR3 region is CASRLRRGRVHQETQYF. The CDR3 bases are TGTGCAAGTCGCTTACGGAGGGGCAGGGTTCACCAAGAGACCCAGTACTTC.

V is TRBV28 and J is TRBJ1-4; TRBD1 is a possible D gene (6 bases). Trimming cost V 4 bases and J 4 bases, with 16 bases left between them. This CDR3 is 16 amino acids long. CDR1 and CDR2 from the germline V gene are MDHEN and SYDVKM. The CDR3, as DNA: TGTGCCAGCAGTTCCCCCGGGGGGCCCGGTAATGAAAAACTGTTTTTT. It encodes CASSSPGGPGNEKLFF. The complete variable domain, with remaining parts taken from reference TRBV28 and TRBJ1-4, reads DVKVTQSSRYLVKRTGEKVFLECVQDMDHENMFWYRQDPGLGLRLIYFSYDVKMKEKGDIPEGYSVSREKKERFSLILESASTNQTSMYLCASSSPGGPGNEKLFFGSGTQLSVL.

This chain uses TRBV9 with TRBJ2-3, with 7 bases identical to TRBD2. The CDR3 runs to 14 residues. J gave up 2 bases and V 7 bases, and 7 bases lay outside the gene matches. Germline CDR1 reads SGDLS; CDR2 reads YYNGEE. CDR3 residues: CASLLADFTDTQYF. The DNA of the CDR3 is TGTGCCAGCCTCCTAGCGGATTTCACAGATACGCAGTATTTT.

The rearrangement joins TRBV27 to TRBJ1-2, with D hard to call. The CDR3 has 13 residues. V lost 0 bases to trimming and J lost 3 bases, with 5 bases between them. Germline V gene data show CDR1 as MNHEY and CDR2 as SMNVEV (reference sequence). CDR3 residues: CASSLSQDYGYTF. The CDR3 coding sequence is TGTGCCAGCAGTTTATCGCAGGACTATGGCTACACCTTC.

The genes are TRBV14 and TRBJ1-1, with D possibly matching TRBD1 (6 bases). CDR3 length equals 17 residues. The ends were cut back, 0 bases at V and 2 bases at J, with 16 bases in the middle. Looked up from germline, CDR1 is SGHDN and CDR2 is FVKESK. The CDR3 reads CASSQDRQGMANTEAFF. The CDR3 nucleotides are TGTGCCAGCAGCCAAGACCGGCAGGGGATGGCAAACACTGAAGCTTTCTTT. The full variable domain, in which reference TRBV14 and TRBJ1-1 provide the parts outside the CDR3, is EAGVTQFPSHSVIEKGQTVTLRCDPISGHDNLYWYRRVMGKEIKFLLHFVKESKQDESGMPNNRFLAERTGGTYSTLKVQPAELEDSGVYFCASSQDRQGMANTEAFFGQGTRLTVV.

This chain uses TRBV7-3 with TRBJ2-1, with D perhaps TRBD2 (5 bases). The CDR3 sequence is 14 residues long. The V end was cut by 1 base, the J end by 6 bases, with 10 bases between. In germline, CDR1 is SGHTA, CDR2 FQGTGA. CDR3 coding DNA: TGTGCCAGCAGCTTAAGGCTAGCAGGCAATGAGCAGTTCTTC. Its translation: CASSLRLAGNEQFF.

The V call is TRBV5-1, the J call TRBJ2-3; D is unclear. The CDR3 contains 16 residues. From germline, CDR1 is SGHRS and CDR2 YFSETQ. V lost 1 base to trimming and J lost 0 bases, with 12 bases between them. CDR3 DNA: TGCGCCAGCAGCTTGATCGAGCGATCTAGCACAGATACGCAGTATTTT. As protein: CASSLIERSSTDTQYF. Complete variable domain (other parts from reference TRBV5-1 and TRBJ2-3): KAGVTQTPRYLIKTRGQQVTLSCSPISGHRSVSWYQQTPGQGLQFLFEYFSETQRNKGNFPGRFSGRQFSNSRSEMNVSTLELGDSALYLCASSLIERSSTDTQYFGPGTRLTVL.

The chain has TRBV9 and TRBJ1-1; D unclear. This CDR3 is built from 13 residues. Per the germline V gene, CDR1 is SGDLS and CDR2 is YYNGEE. V gave up 4 bases and J gave up 4 bases, with 11 bases separating them. The CDR3 region is CASSPILGTEAFF. For the CDR3, the DNA is TGTGCCAGCAGCCCGATCCTCGGCACTGAAGCTTTCTTT. Full variable domain (remainder filled in from reference TRBV9 and TRBJ1-1): DSGVTQTPKHLITATGQRVTLRCSPRSGDLSVYWYQQSLDQGLQFLIQYYNGEERAKGNILERFSAQQFPDLHSELNLSSLELGDSALYFCASSPILGTEAFFGQGTRLTVV.